The rows below give T cell receptor beta chains drawn from one sample of a study of human T cells and chemical hapten exposure. TCRdb reprocessed the RACE reads via MiXCR and lists one record per CDR3 protein. The data show 30,000 to 40,000 distinct CDR3 sequences, approximately 7.6% seen once. Sequenced material: whole blood, taken in connection with sensitization to the hapten diphenylcyclopropenone (DPC). Receptors originate from a woman in her forties or fifties with alopecia areata. Some clones in this sample may be carry-over from other donors' samples. The CDR3 runs from the conserved cysteine through the conserved F or W. Fields, in order: V gene, clone size, D gene, J gene, CDR3 DNA, CDR3 protein. The D gene is left open where the match is weak. Clone size is not always given. Where it is, it says once, few, many or a class for expanded clones.

TRBV24-1	-	-	TRBJ2-5	TGTGCCACCAGTGATTTAAAGGGGAGTGAGACCCAGTACTTC	CATSDLKGSETQYF
TRBV11-2	many	-	TRBJ2-4	TGTGCCAGCAGCTTCTTGGGATTGAACATTCAGTACTTC	CASSFLGLNIQYF
TRBV6-5	-	TRBD1	TRBJ2-7	TGTGCCAGCAGACGACAGGGGCTCTCCTACGAGCAGTACTTC	CASRRQGLSYEQYF
TRBV15	-	-	TRBJ1-5	TGTGCCACTGACGCAGGGATCTATAGCAATCAGCCCCAGCATTTT	CATDAGIYSNQPQHF
TRBV6-6	many	TRBD2	TRBJ2-7	TGTGCCAGCAGTTCGCGGGCTAGCGGGAGGGCACCCTCCTACGAGCAGTACTTC	CASSSRASGRAPSYEQYF
TRBV9	-	TRBD1	TRBJ2-7	TGTGCCAGCAGCGAGGGACAGGGGGCCTACAAGCAGTACTTC	CASSEGQGAYKQYF
TRBV7-3	many	TRBD1	TRBJ1-1	TGTGCCAGCAGCTTTCAGGGGGCTGGATCTGAAGCTTTCTTT	CASSFQGAGSEAFF
TRBV10-3	many	-	TRBJ2-5	TGTGCCACCGGGACGGACCAAGAGACCCAGTACTTC	CATGTDQETQYF
TRBV7-2	few	-	TRBJ2-3	TGTGCCAGCAGCTTAGAGGCGACTACCCGCACAGATACGCAGTATTTT	CASSLEATTRTDTQYF
TRBV12-3/TRBV12-4	few	TRBD1	TRBJ2-3	TGTGCCAGCAGACAGGGGGCGTTCACAGATACGCAGTATTTT	CASRQGAFTDTQYF
TRBV4-3	many	TRBD2	TRBJ2-1	TGCGCCAGCAGCCAAGATTCCCTAGCGGGAGGGGAGCAGTTCTTC	CASSQDSLAGGEQFF
TRBV7-2	-	-	TRBJ2-7	TGTGCCAGCAGCTTTCCAACGCCCGAGCAGTACTTC	CASSFPTPEQYF
TRBV20-1	many	-	TRBJ2-3	TGCAGTGCTCTTGACCGCAGAGGCACAGATACGCAGTATTTT	CSALDRRGTDTQYF
TRBV20-1	many	-	TRBJ1-5	TGCAGTGCTAGTACTGGGTACGGCAATCAGCCCCAGCATTTT	CSASTGYGNQPQHF
TRBV6-1	few	-	TRBJ2-7	TGTGCCAGCATCCCCAAGGGCGGGGGCGCGCCCTACGAGCAGTACTTC	CASIPKGGGAPYEQYF
TRBV6-2/TRBV6-3	many	TRBD2	TRBJ2-1	TGTGCCAGCAGGAAGACTAGCGGGAGTGATGCCTCCTACAATGAGCAGTTCTTC	CASRKTSGSDASYNEQFF
TRBV11-2	many	-	TRBJ2-2	TGTGCCAGCAGCTTCACGAACACCGGGGAGCTGTTTTTT	CASSFTNTGELFF
TRBV2	many	-	TRBJ2-5	TGTGCCAGCAGTGCTAGTAGGGTTGGCGAGACCCAGTACTTC	CASSASRVGETQYF
TRBV28	many	-	TRBJ2-1	TGTGCCAGCAGTCCGGGACTCCACAATGAGCAGTTCTTC	CASSPGLHNEQFF
TRBV18	few	-	TRBJ2-5	TGTGCCAGCTCACCACCAACATCAGAGGGGGAGACCCAGTACTTC	CASSPPTSEGETQYF
TRBV6-2/TRBV6-3	-	-	TRBJ2-7	TGTGCCAGCAGTTCGACCGTCTACGAGCAGTACTTC	CASSSTVYEQYF
TRBV6-2/TRBV6-3	many	TRBD1	TRBJ1-1	TGTGCCAGCAGCAGGGGGGTAGAGGGCACTGAAGCTTTCTTT	CASSRGVEGTEAFF
TRBV12-3/TRBV12-4	many	-	TRBJ1-1	TGTGCCAGCAGCACTCGGACGGGGGCGGGGAACACTGAAGCTTTCTTT	CASSTRTGAGNTEAFF
TRBV20-1	many	-	TRBJ1-5	TGCAGTGCAATACGGGACCAGGCCCAGCATTTT	CSAIRDQAQHF
TRBV6-2/TRBV6-3	-	-	TRBJ2-1	TGTGCCAGCAGTCCCGATCACGGCTCCTACAATGAGCAGTTCTTC	CASSPDHGSYNEQFF
TRBV7-9	many	TRBD1	TRBJ2-7	TGTGCCAGCCAAATGACAGGGTACTCCTACGAGCAGTACTTC	CASQMTGYSYEQYF
TRBV12-3/TRBV12-4	many	-	TRBJ1-1	TGTGCCAGCAGCCCCGCGATGACGCCTGAAGCTTTCTTT	CASSPAMTPEAFF
TRBV18	medium-sized	-	TRBJ1-4	TGTGCCAGCTCACGCGACAACTCCTACAATGAAAAACTGTTTTTT	CASSRDNSYNEKLFF
TRBV29-1	many	-	TRBJ2-2	TGCAGCGTTACGGGACGGGATAACACCGGGGAGCTGTTTTTT	CSVTGRDNTGELFF
TRBV9	-	TRBD1	TRBJ2-1	TGTGCCAGCACCCAAAGCCTGGGACAGACCAATGAGCAGTTCTTC	CASTQSLGQTNEQFF
TRBV7-3	many	TRBD2	TRBJ2-5	TGTGCCAGCAGCTTTCTAGCGGGAGGTGGAGAGACCCAGTACTTC	CASSFLAGGGETQYF
TRBV6-6	many	TRBD1	TRBJ2-1	TGTGCCAGCAGTTTGGACAGGGGCTATGAGCAGTTCTTC	CASSLDRGYEQFF
TRBV30	few	-	TRBJ1-4	TGTGCCTGGAGTAGAGCGGGTAATGAAAAACTGTTTTTT	CAWSRAGNEKLFF
TRBV6-6	many	-	TRBJ2-2	TGTGCCAGCAGTTACGCCGGGACCGCGGCCGGGGAGCTGTTTTTT	CASSYAGTAAGELFF
TRBV29-1	-	-	TRBJ2-5	TGCAGCGTTGTGATGGGGACCCAGTACTTC	CSVVMGTQYF
TRBV7-3	many	-	TRBJ2-3	TGTGCCAGCAGCCTACAATCCCCGGGACTCCCATCGGATACGCAGTATTTT	CASSLQSPGLPSDTQYF
TRBV14	many	TRBD1	TRBJ2-3	TGTGCCAGCAGCTCCGGACAGGGGGCAGATACGCAGTATTTT	CASSSGQGADTQYF
TRBV5-1	many	TRBD1	TRBJ2-3	TGCGCCAGCAGCTTGGAGGGACAGGGGAATACAGATACGCAGTATTTT	CASSLEGQGNTDTQYF
TRBV20-1	many	TRBD2	TRBJ2-1	TGCAGTGCTAGTCTGGGACTAGACGACAATGAGCAGTTCTTC	CSASLGLDDNEQFF
TRBV29-1	-	-	TRBJ2-2	TGCAGCGTTGAAGTCCACAACACCGGGGAGCTGTTTTTT	CSVEVHNTGELFF
TRBV12-3/TRBV12-4	many	TRBD2	TRBJ2-7	TGTGCCAGCAGTTTTAGGACTAGCGGGAACGACGAGCAGTACTTC	CASSFRTSGNDEQYF
TRBV7-2	few	TRBD2	TRBJ2-5	TGTGCCAGCAGCATCTTAGCGGGAGGAAAGACCCAGTACTTC	CASSILAGGKTQYF
TRBV6-6	many	TRBD1	TRBJ1-5	TGTGCCAGTTCCGCGACGACAGGGGCAAATCAGCCCCAGCATTTT	CASSATTGANQPQHF
TRBV12-2	-	-	TRBJ1-6	TGTGCAAGTCGCTTAGTTAGGGGTACCCTCCACTTT	CASRLVRGTLHF
TRBV9	few	TRBD2	TRBJ2-1	TGTGCCAGCAGCGTAGCCGGCGGGAGGGCCTACGACAATGAGCAGTTCTTC	CASSVAGGRAYDNEQFF
TRBV30	-	TRBD1	TRBJ1-4	TGTGCCTGGAGCGGACAGGGTGGAGAAAAACTGTTTTTT	CAWSGQGGEKLFF
TRBV12-3/TRBV12-4	many	TRBD2	TRBJ2-1	TGTGCCAGCAGTGTACGCCGAGCGGGATCAGAAGAGCAGTTCTTC	CASSVRRAGSEEQFF
TRBV6-2/TRBV6-3	few	-	TRBJ2-7	TGTGCCAGCAGCTCAGTTCGCTTTGAGCAGTACTTC	CASSSVRFEQYF
TRBV12-3/TRBV12-4	few	-	TRBJ1-1	TGTGCCAGCAGTTTTAAAGCTGTTTTAAACACTGAAGCTTTCTTT	CASSFKAVLNTEAFF
TRBV5-1	many	-	TRBJ2-3	TGCGCCAGCATAAGGAGTTCCTCCACAGATACGCAGTATTTT	CASIRSSSTDTQYF
TRBV5-1	-	-	TRBJ2-1	TGCGCCAGCAGCTTGGAAGGAAAGGGAGCCGATGAGCAGTTCTTC	CASSLEGKGADEQFF
TRBV14	many	TRBD1	TRBJ2-1	TGTGCCAGCAGCCCCTCACAGGGGGCATGGAATGAGCAGTTCTTC	CASSPSQGAWNEQFF
TRBV10-3	-	-	TRBJ1-5	TGTGCCATCAGTGACCCGAAAAGCAATCAGCCCCAGCATTTT	CAISDPKSNQPQHF
TRBV29-1	many	TRBD1	TRBJ2-6	TGCAGCGCCGGACAGGGGATTTCTGGGGCCAACGTCCTGACTTTC	CSAGQGISGANVLTF
TRBV29-1	many	-	TRBJ1-1	TGCAGCGTTATGGACAGTAACACTGAAGCTTTCTTT	CSVMDSNTEAFF
TRBV29-1	few	-	TRBJ2-2	TGCAGCGTTACATCGGGGACGAACACCGGGGAGCTGTTTTTT	CSVTSGTNTGELFF
TRBV6-5	many	TRBD2	TRBJ2-7	TGTGCCAGCAGTTCATACCCGGGACTACTCTACGAGCAGTACTTC	CASSSYPGLLYEQYF
TRBV3-1	few	-	TRBJ2-7	TGTGCCAGCAGCCCGGGACCGACCTCCTACGAGCAGTACTTC	CASSPGPTSYEQYF
TRBV12-3/TRBV12-4	few	TRBD1	TRBJ2-6	TGTGCCAGCAGTTCCCGACAGGGCACCTCTGGGGCCAACGTCCTGACTTTC	CASSSRQGTSGANVLTF